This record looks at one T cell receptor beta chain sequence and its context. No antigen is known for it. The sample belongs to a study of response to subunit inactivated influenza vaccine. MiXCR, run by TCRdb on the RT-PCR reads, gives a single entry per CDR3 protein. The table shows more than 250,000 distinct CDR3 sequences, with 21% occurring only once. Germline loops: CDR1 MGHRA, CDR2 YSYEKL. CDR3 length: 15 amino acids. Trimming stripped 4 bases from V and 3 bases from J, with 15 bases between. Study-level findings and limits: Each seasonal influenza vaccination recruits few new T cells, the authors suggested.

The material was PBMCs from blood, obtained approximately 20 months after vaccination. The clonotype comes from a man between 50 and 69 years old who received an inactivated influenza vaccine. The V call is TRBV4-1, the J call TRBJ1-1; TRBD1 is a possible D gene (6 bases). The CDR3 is CASSPSTGGDTEAFF. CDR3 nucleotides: TGCGCCAGCAGCCCCTCGACAGGAGGAGACACTGAAGCTTTCTTT.